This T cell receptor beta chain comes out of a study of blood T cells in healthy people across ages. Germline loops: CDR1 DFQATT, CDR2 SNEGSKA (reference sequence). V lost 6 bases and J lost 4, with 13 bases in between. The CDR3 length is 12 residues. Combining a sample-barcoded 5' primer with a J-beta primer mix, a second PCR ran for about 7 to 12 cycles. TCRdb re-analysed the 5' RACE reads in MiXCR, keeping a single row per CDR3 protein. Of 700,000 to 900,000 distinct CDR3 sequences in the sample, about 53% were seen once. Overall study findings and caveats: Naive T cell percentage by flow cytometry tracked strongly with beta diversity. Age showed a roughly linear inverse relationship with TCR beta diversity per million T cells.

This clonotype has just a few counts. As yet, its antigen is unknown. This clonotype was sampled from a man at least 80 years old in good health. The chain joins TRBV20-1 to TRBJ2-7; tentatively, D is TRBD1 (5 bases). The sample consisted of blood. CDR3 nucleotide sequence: TGCAGTGCGTTAGACAGCCAGTACGAGCAGTACTTC. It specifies CSALDSQYEQYF.